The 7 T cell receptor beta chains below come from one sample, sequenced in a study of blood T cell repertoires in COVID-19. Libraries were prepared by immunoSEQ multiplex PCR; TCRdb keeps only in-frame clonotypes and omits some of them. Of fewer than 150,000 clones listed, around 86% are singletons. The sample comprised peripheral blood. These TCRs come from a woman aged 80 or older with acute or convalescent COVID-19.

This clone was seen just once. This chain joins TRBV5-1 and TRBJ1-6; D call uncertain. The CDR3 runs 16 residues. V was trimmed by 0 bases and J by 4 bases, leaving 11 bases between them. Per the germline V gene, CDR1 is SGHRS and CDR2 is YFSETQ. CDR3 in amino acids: CASSLAGNKYNSPLHF. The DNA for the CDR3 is TGCGCCAGCAGCTTGGCCGGGAACAAATATAATTCACCCCTCCACTTT.

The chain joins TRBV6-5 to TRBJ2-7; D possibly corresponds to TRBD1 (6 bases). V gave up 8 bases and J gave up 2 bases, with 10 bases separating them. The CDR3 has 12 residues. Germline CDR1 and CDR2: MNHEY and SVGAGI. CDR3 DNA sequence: TGTGCCAGCGTCCGGACAGCCTACGAGCAGTACTTC. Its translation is CASVRTAYEQYF.

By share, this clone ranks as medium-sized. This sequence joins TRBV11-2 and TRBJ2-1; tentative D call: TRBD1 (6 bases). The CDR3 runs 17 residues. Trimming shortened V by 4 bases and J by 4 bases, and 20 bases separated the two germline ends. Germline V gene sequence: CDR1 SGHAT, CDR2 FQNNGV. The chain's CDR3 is CASSSRMGQFSYNEQFF. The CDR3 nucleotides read TGTGCCAGCAGCTCTCGTATGGGACAATTCTCGTACAATGAGCAGTTCTTC.

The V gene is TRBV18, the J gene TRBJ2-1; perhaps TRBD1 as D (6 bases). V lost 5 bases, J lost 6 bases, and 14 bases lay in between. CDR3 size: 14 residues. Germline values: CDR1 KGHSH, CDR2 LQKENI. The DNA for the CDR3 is TGTGCCAGCTCAATTGGGACATTCGGCAATGAGCAGTTCTTC. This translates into CASSIGTFGNEQFF.

The CDR3 DNA is TGCGCCAGCAGGGCGGCGGGAGGGCCCTCTCCCTACGAGCAGTACTTC. Translation gives CASRAAGGPSPYEQYF. The chain couples TRBV5-1 to TRBJ2-7; 9 bases fit TRBD2. After removal of 5 bases from V and 2 bases from J, the junction contained 11 bases not matched to a gene. Germline V gives CDR1 SGHRS, CDR2 YFSETQ. CDR3 length: 16 residues.

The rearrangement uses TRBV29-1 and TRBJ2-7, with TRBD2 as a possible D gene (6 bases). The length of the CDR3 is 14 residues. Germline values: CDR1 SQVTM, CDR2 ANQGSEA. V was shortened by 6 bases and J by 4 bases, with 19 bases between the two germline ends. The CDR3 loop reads CSVHGGEAGYEQYF. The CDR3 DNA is TGCAGCGTACACGGGGGTGAGGCGGGTTACGAGCAGTACTTC.

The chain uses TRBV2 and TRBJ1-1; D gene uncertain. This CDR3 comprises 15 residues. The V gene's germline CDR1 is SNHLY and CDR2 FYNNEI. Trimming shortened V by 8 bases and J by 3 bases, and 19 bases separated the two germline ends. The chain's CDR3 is CASVSPLRADTEAFF. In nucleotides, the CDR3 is TGTGCCAGCGTGTCTCCCTTGAGGGCCGACACTGAAGCTTTCTTT.